This passage covers 12 T cell receptor beta chains from one sample sequenced in a study of blood T cells in healthy people across ages. Primed by a sample-barcoded 5' primer and a J-beta primer mix, a second PCR proceeded for about 6 to 11 cycles. TCRdb re-called the 5' RACE reads through MiXCR, storing one row per CDR3 protein. The data hold about 730,000 distinct CDR3 sequences, with about 42% observed a single time. Sequenced sample: blood. These TCRs come from an older woman in good health.

Ten or more counts support this clonotype. The rearrangement links TRBV13 to TRBJ2-5; a weak D match, TRBD2 (6 bases). Looked up from germline, CDR1 is PRHDT and CDR2 is FYEKMQ (reference sequence). V gave up 5 bases and J gave up 3 bases, with 13 bases separating them. CDR3 length: 14 amino acids. Here the CDR3 DNA reads TGTGCCAGCAGCCCCCGATGGGAGGAAGAGACCCAGTACTTC. Its translation is CASSPRWEEETQYF.

V and J are TRBV11-2 and TRBJ1-2; D is uncertain. With 1 base removed from V and 9 bases from J, the gap between germline ends came to 15 bases. CDR1 is SGHAT, CDR2 FQNNGV, per germline. CDR3 length: 14 residues. The CDR3 loop is CASSLGPYESSYTF. The CDR3 DNA reads TGTGCCAGCAGCTTAGGACCCTATGAGAGTAGCTACACCTTC.

The chain has TRBV9 and TRBJ2-2; unclear D gene. This CDR3 has 13 residues. Germline V gene data show CDR1 as SGDLS and CDR2 as YYNGEE. V lost 3 bases and J 3 bases, leaving 6 bases between the germline ends. This CDR3 reads CASSAPDTGELFF. The CDR3 DNA is TGTGCCAGCAGCGCGCCCGACACCGGGGAGCTGTTTTTT.

This clonotype has just a few counts. The CDR3 DNA sequence: TGCAGCGTTTTCAGCGACCACTCCTACAATGAGCAGTTCTTC. Amino acid sequence: CSVFSDHSYNEQFF. V gene TRBV29-1 combines with J gene TRBJ2-1; D unresolved. From germline, CDR1 is SQVTM and CDR2 ANQGSEA. The CDR3 contains 14 residues. V was shortened by 5 bases and J by 0 bases, with 11 bases between the two germline ends.

This clonotype has a handful of counts. The rearrangement links TRBV5-1 to TRBJ2-6; 7 nucleotides match TRBD1. Germline loops: CDR1 SGHRS, CDR2 YFSETQ. CDR3 length: 15 amino acids. With 4 bases clipped from V and 8 bases from J, the junction kept 9 bases outside the gene matches. The CDR3 sequence is CASSQAVQGTNVLTF. The CDR3 nucleotides read TGCGCCAGCAGCCAGGCAGTACAGGGGACCAACGTCCTGACTTTC.

This clonotype showed up just a few times. This chain connects TRBV6-5 to TRBJ1-1; 9 bases line up with TRBD1. From germline, CDR1 is MNHEY and CDR2 SVGAGI. V dropped 7 bases and J dropped 8; count of bases not matched to a gene: 8. The CDR3 is made up of 13 amino acids. The chain's CDR3 is CASKGLGTGEAFF. DNA for the CDR3: TGTGCCAGCAAGGGTTTGGGGACAGGGGAAGCTTTCTTT.

The rearrangement joins TRBV28 to TRBJ2-4; D possibly corresponds to TRBD1 (6 bases). The germline gives CDR1 MDHEN, CDR2 SYDVKM. Trimming cost V 4 bases and J 8 bases, with 18 bases left between them. The CDR3 length is 15 residues. CDR3: CASSSPQRRGDIQYF. In DNA form, the CDR3 reads TGTGCCAGCAGTTCCCCCCAACGCAGGGGTGACATTCAGTACTTC.

CDR3 DNA sequence: TGTGCCAGCAGCTTGGACATTAGCACAGATACGCAGTATTTT. Translation gives CASSLDISTDTQYF. The rearrangement links TRBV5-5 to TRBJ2-3; no firm D call. The CDR3 totals 14 residues. The V end was cut by 0 bases, the J end by 0 bases, with 5 bases between. From germline, CDR1 is SGHKS and CDR2 YYEKEE (reference sequence).

Note on this clonotype: This may be a read error, as it is one base from a much larger clone. This chain joins TRBV29-1 and TRBJ2-6, with D maybe TRBD1 (5 bases). The CDR3 covers 15 residues. Germline CDR1 reads SQVTM; CDR2 reads ANQGSEA. The CDR3 here is CSVQYGFSGADVLTF. As DNA, the CDR3 is TGCAGCGTTCAATACGGTTTTTCTGGGGCCGACGTCCTGACTTTC.

Details on this clonotype: Since a much larger clone is just one base distant, this may be a read error. The J gene is TRBJ2-1, the V gene TRBV29-1, with 10 positions matching TRBD1. The DNA end is more similar to TRBJ2-7, so the J call may be wrong. CDR3 size: 14 residues. The germline V gene has CDR1 SQVTM and CDR2 ANQGSEA. The CDR3 is CSASPGQGFNEQYF. In nucleotides, the CDR3 is TGCAGCGCTTCTCCGGGACAGGGGTTCAATGAGCAGTACTTC.

The rearrangement links TRBV6-1 to TRBJ1-1, with unresolved D. Between the trimmed V and J ends, which lost 1 base and 4 bases, there was a span of 7 bases. CDR1 MNHNS and CDR2 SASEGT come from the germline V gene. The CDR3 loop spans 13 amino acids. CDR3 in DNA: TGTGCCAGCAGTGAAGAACAGTTCACTGAAGCTTTCTTT. This codes for CASSEEQFTEAFF.

J is TRBJ2-7 and V is TRBV28, with TRBD1 matching over 10 bases. The CDR3 runs 15 residues. Germline CDR1 and CDR2: MDHEN and SYDVKM. The trim removed 6 bases at V and 1 base at J, leaving 6 bases unmatched. The CDR3 spells CASRKTGGISYEQYF. The CDR3 DNA reads TGTGCCAGCAGGAAGACAGGGGGCATATCCTACGAGCAGTACTTC. Based on the CDR3 plus reference TRBV28 and TRBJ2-7, the full variable domain is DVKVTQSSRYLVKRTGEKVFLECVQDMDHENMFWYRQDPGLGLRLIYFSYDVKMKEKGDIPEGYSVSREKKERFSLILESASTNQTSMYLCASRKTGGISYEQYFGPGTRLTVT.